Shown below are 30 T cell receptor beta chains from a single sample sequenced in a study of OX40 agonist ivuxolimab in advanced cancers. Clones were sequenced by immunoSEQ multiplex PCR, and TCRdb holds only the in-frame ones, with some missing. The data contain tens of thousands of clones, approximately 94% of them singletons. Sequences were derived from CD4+ or CD8+ T cells sorted from blood, sampled in a trial of the OX40 agonist ivuxolimab. These TCRs come from an adult with an advanced solid tumor such as melanoma, head and neck, liver or kidney cancer.

This chain links TRBV4-1 with TRBJ2-2; TRBD2 matches 8 bases. Per the germline V gene, CDR1 is MGHRA and CDR2 is YSYEKL. Unmatched junction bases numbered 4, after V lost 3 bases and J lost 1 base. The CDR3 covers 16 residues. CDR3 DNA: TGCGCCAGCAGCCAGCCACTAGCGGTGAACACCGGGGAGCTGTTTTTT. It is translated as CASSQPLAVNTGELFF.

J is TRBJ2-3 and V is TRBV4-2; 9 nucleotides align to TRBD2. J lost 1 base, V lost 0 bases, and 5 bases had no gene match. The CDR3 length is 17 residues. Germline V CDR1 and CDR2: LGHNA, YNFKEQ. The CDR3 nucleotides read TGTGCCAGCAGCCAAGATTGGCGGACTAGCGGCACAGATACGCAGTATTTT. Amino acid sequence: CASSQDWRTSGTDTQYF.

This chain uses TRBV7-6 with TRBJ2-2, with D possibly called TRBD1 or TRBD2 (5 bases each). The CDR3 has 14 amino acids. Trimming stripped 4 bases from V and 4 bases from J, with 10 bases between. Germline V lookup: CDR1 SGHVS, CDR2 FNYEAQ. The CDR3 DNA sequence: TGTGCCAGCAGCTGGGGGACGACCACCGGGGAGCTGTTTTTT. As protein: CASSWGTTTGELFF. The complete variable domain, with remaining parts taken from reference TRBV7-6 and TRBJ2-2, reads GAGVSQSPRYKVTKRGQDVALRCDPISGHVSLYWYRQALGQGPEFLTYFNYEAQQDKSGLPNDRFSAERPEGSISTLTIQRTEQRDSAMYRCASSWGTTTGELFFGEGSRLTVL.

The chain carries TRBV4-3 and TRBJ1-2; D not resolved. V lost 1 base and J 4 bases, leaving 10 bases between the germline ends. CDR1 is LGHNA and CDR2 is YSLEER in the germline V gene. The CDR3 has 14 residues. DNA for the CDR3: TGCGCCAGCAGCCAAGGTTCCGGGGTCTATGGCTACACCTTC. Protein: CASSQGSGVYGYTF.

This clone appeared once. The CDR3 DNA is TGTGCCAGCAGTTTTGGGCTAGCGCCAGAGACCCAGTACTTC. Residues: CASSFGLAPETQYF. This chain links TRBV27 with TRBJ2-5, with a weak D call TRBD2 (6 bases). This CDR3 comprises 14 residues. V was clipped by 3 bases and J by 4 bases, with 12 bases between them. The germline gives CDR1 MNHEY, CDR2 SMNVEV (reference sequence).

This clone was seen just once. V gene TRBV27 combines with J gene TRBJ1-1; unclear D gene. This CDR3 contains 15 residues. Germline loops: CDR1 MNHEY, CDR2 SMNVEV (reference sequence). The ends were cut back, 2 bases at V and 1 base at J, with 11 bases in the middle. The CDR3 DNA follows: TGTGCCAGCAGTTTACTTCTGGGAAAGAACACTGAAGCTTTCTTT. Its translation is CASSLLLGKNTEAFF.

This chain connects TRBV28 to TRBJ1-3; perhaps TRBD1 as D (5 bases). Germline CDR1 and CDR2: MDHEN and SYDVKM. The CDR3 contains 15 residues. V lost 7 bases, J lost 0 bases, and 13 bases lay in between. CDR3 amino acids: CASKPVGVSGNTIYF. In DNA, the CDR3 is TGTGCCAGCAAGCCTGTAGGGGTCTCTGGAAACACCATATATTTT.

The gene calls are TRBV7-2 and TRBJ2-1; possibly TRBD1 for D (5 bases). The CDR3 length is 14 residues. CDR1 SGHTA and CDR2 FQGNSA come from the germline V gene. Trimming left V 3 bases short and J 6 bases short, with 12 bases between. Here the CDR3 reads CASSFMGPGNEQFF. CDR3 nucleotide sequence: TGTGCCAGCAGCTTTATGGGGCCAGGCAATGAGCAGTTCTTC.

The chain recombines TRBV7-6 with TRBJ2-7; the match to TRBD2 covers 7 bases. Germline V gene data show CDR1 as SGHVS and CDR2 as FNYEAQ. The CDR3 consists of 14 residues. The trim removed 5 bases at V and 5 bases at J, leaving 9 bases unmatched. The CDR3 here is CASSISGKKDEQYF. CDR3 bases: TGTGCCAGCAGCATAAGCGGGAAGAAGGACGAGCAGTACTTC.

The chain couples TRBV5-4 to TRBJ2-7; TRBD2 is a possible D gene (5 bases). Looked up from germline, CDR1 is SGHNT and CDR2 is YYREEE (reference sequence). Trimming took off 0 bases at V and 7 bases at J, with 8 bases between the two ends. The CDR3 covers 12 residues. DNA for the CDR3: TGTGCCAGCAGCTTGGCAACGGGGGAGCAGTACTTC. It encodes CASSLATGEQYF.

This CDR3 reads CASSPGGGPYEQYF. CDR3 sequence (DNA): TGCGCCAGCAGCCCTGGGGGGGGGCCCTACGAGCAGTACTTC. The gene calls are TRBV4-1 and TRBJ2-7; TRBD2 might be the D (7 bases). The CDR3 loop spans 14 amino acids. Germline-derived CDR1 and CDR2 are MGHRA and YSYEKL. Trimming left V 4 bases short and J 2 bases short, with 12 bases between.

The chain has TRBV11-2 and TRBJ1-1, with D hard to call. This CDR3 region has 17 residues. V lost 0 bases and J lost 1, with 15 bases in between. Germline assignment: CDR1 SGHAT and CDR2 FQNNGV. CDR3 nucleotides: TGTGCCAGCAGCTTAGATGGTAAGGGTCTATGGAACACTGAAGCTTTCTTT. It yields the protein CASSLDGKGLWNTEAFF. The full variable domain, with the rest looked up from reference TRBV11-2 and TRBJ1-1, is EAGVAQSPRYKIIEKRQSVAFWCNPISGHATLYWYQQILGQGPKLLIQFQNNGVVDDSQLPKDRFSAERLKGVDSTLKIQPAKLEDSAVYLCASSLDGKGLWNTEAFFGQGTRLTVV.

This rearrangement joins TRBV5-4 to TRBJ2-7; no clear D. Trimming shortened V by 4 bases and J by 1 base, and 15 bases separated the two germline ends. This CDR3 is 15 amino acids long. Germline V gives CDR1 SGHNT, CDR2 YYREEE (reference sequence). In nucleotides, the CDR3 is TGTGCCAGCAGCCCGAGCCCACTTCCATCCTACGAGCAGTACTTC. Protein product: CASSPSPLPSYEQYF. Combining the CDR3 with reference TRBV5-4 and TRBJ2-7 gives the whole variable domain ETGVTQSPTHLIKTRGQQVTLRCSSQSGHNTVSWYQQALGQGPQFIFQYYREEENGRGNFPPRFSGLQFPNYSSELNVNALELDDSALYLCASSPSPLPSYEQYFGPGTRLTVT.

This rearrangement joins TRBV4-3 to TRBJ2-7, with D maybe TRBD1 (6 bases). V was cut by 1 base and J by 2 bases, with 9 bases left in between. CDR1 and CDR2 (germline): LGHNA, YSLEER. This CDR3 region has 14 residues. The CDR3 region has the DNA TGCGCCAGCAGCCAAGGGACAGTGGCCTACGAGCAGTACTTC. Amino acid sequence: CASSQGTVAYEQYF.

The J gene is TRBJ1-2, the V gene TRBV5-1; no clear D gene. Germline loops: CDR1 SGHRS, CDR2 YFSETQ. V was pared by 2 bases and J by 2 bases, with 13 bases between. The CDR3 has 15 residues. In DNA, the CDR3 is TGCGCCAGCAGCTTTGATTCGAGAGGGAACTATGGCTACACCTTC. Translating gives CASSFDSRGNYGYTF. Combining the CDR3 with reference TRBV5-1 and TRBJ1-2 gives the whole variable domain KAGVTQTPRYLIKTRGQQVTLSCSPISGHRSVSWYQQTPGQGLQFLFEYFSETQRNKGNFPGRFSGRQFSNSRSEMNVSTLELGDSALYLCASSFDSRGNYGYTFGSGTRLTVV.

The CDR3: CASSSNLGSGELFF. DNA of the CDR3: TGTGCCAGCAGTTCAAATTTGGGATCCGGGGAGCTGTTTTTT. V and J are TRBV27 and TRBJ2-2; D remains unclear. V lost 4 bases and J lost 6, with 12 bases in between. Per germline, CDR1 MNHEY and CDR2 SMNVEV (reference sequence). The CDR3 runs to 14 residues.

The chain joins TRBV28 to TRBJ1-2, with 8 bases identical to TRBD1. Trimming took 5 bases from V and 8 from J; bases not matched to a gene: 10. Per germline, CDR1 MDHEN and CDR2 SYDVKM. The CDR3 has 14 residues. CDR3 residues: CASSNLRGRGGYTF. In nucleotides, the CDR3 is TGTGCCAGCAGTAACCTCAGGGGGCGAGGAGGCTACACCTTC.

The V call is TRBV19, the J call TRBJ1-4; D perhaps matches TRBD1 (5 bases). This CDR3 region has 14 residues. Between the trimmed V and J ends, which lost 6 bases and 8 bases, there was a span of 16 bases. Germline loops: CDR1 LNHDA, CDR2 SQIVND (reference sequence). The CDR3 bases are TGTGCCAGTAGCCCCAGGGTGTTAGAAGAAAAACTGTTTTTT. The encoded protein is CASSPRVLEEKLFF.

J is TRBJ1-1 and V is TRBV28; D is unresolved. CDR3 length: 13 residues. V was cut by 2 bases and J by 1 base, with 5 bases left in between. Germline V lookup: CDR1 MDHEN, CDR2 SYDVKM. The CDR3 sequence is CASSLVPNTEAFF. CDR3 coding DNA: TGTGCCAGCAGTTTAGTGCCGAACACTGAAGCTTTCTTT.

This sequence joins TRBV5-5 and TRBJ1-1; D remains unclear. The CDR3 consists of 15 residues. V was shortened by 4 bases and J by 6 bases, with 19 bases between the two germline ends. Germline loops: CDR1 SGHKS, CDR2 YYEKEE (reference sequence). CDR3 coding DNA: TGTGCCAGCAGCCCACCTGCGATGGGTAACCCTGAAGCTTTCTTT. Translating gives CASSPPAMGNPEAFF.

The gene calls are TRBV2 and TRBJ2-7; 11 bases line up with TRBD2. The germline V gene has CDR1 SNHLY and CDR2 FYNNEI. This CDR3 has 15 residues. V was clipped by 3 bases and J by 3 bases; unmatched bases: 4. The CDR3 reads CASSETSGDYYEQYF. CDR3 coding DNA: TGTGCCAGCAGTGAGACTAGCGGGGACTACTACGAGCAGTACTTC.

The genes are TRBV7-8 and TRBJ2-7; the D gene is possibly TRBD2 (5 bases). Germline CDR1 SGHVS, CDR2 FQNEAQ. The CDR3 has 15 amino acids. Trimming stripped 2 bases from V and 0 bases from J, with 11 bases between. CDR3 nucleotide sequence: TGTGCCAGCAGCTTATCCGTGGGGAGCTCCTACGAGCAGTACTTC. Translating gives CASSLSVGSSYEQYF.

The gene calls are TRBV28 and TRBJ2-1; D call uncertain. With 6 bases removed from V and 4 bases from J, the gap between germline ends came to 10 bases. Germline V gene lookup returns CDR1 MDHEN and CDR2 SYDVKM. The CDR3 runs 13 residues. The CDR3 bases are TGTGCCAGCAGCCATACATATTACAATGAGCAGTTCTTC. The encoded protein is CASSHTYYNEQFF.

V gene TRBV7-2 combines with J gene TRBJ2-5; no clear D gene. CDR1 and CDR2 (germline): SGHTA, FQGNSA. The CDR3 is 13 residues long. Trimming left V 2 bases short and J 5 bases short, with 9 bases between. CDR3 residues: CASSLPAWETQYF. For the CDR3, the DNA is TGTGCCAGCAGCTTACCGGCTTGGGAGACCCAGTACTTC.

The chain is built from TRBV7-6 and TRBJ2-3; D is unresolved. Germline CDR1 reads SGHVS; CDR2 reads FNYEAQ. V was shortened by 2 bases and J by 0 bases, with 0 bases between the two germline ends. This CDR3 region has 12 residues. CDR3 nucleotides: TGTGCCAGCAGCTTAAGCACAGATACGCAGTATTTT. Its protein is CASSLSTDTQYF. Drawing the rest from reference TRBV7-6 and TRBJ2-3, the complete variable domain is GAGVSQSPRYKVTKRGQDVALRCDPISGHVSLYWYRQALGQGPEFLTYFNYEAQQDKSGLPNDRFSAERPEGSISTLTIQRTEQRDSAMYRCASSLSTDTQYFGPGTRLTVL.

The chain links TRBV11-1 to TRBJ2-7, with D perhaps TRBD1 (6 bases). The length of the CDR3 is 15 residues. Looked up from germline, CDR1 is SGHAT and CDR2 is FQDESV (reference sequence). V lost 5 bases, J lost 3 bases, and 17 bases lay in between. This chain's CDR3 is CASSRLVRGIYEQYF. CDR3 bases: TGTGCCAGCAGCCGGTTGGTAAGGGGGATCTACGAGCAGTACTTC.

The chain uses TRBV4-3 and TRBJ2-7, with TRBD1 matching over 7 bases. The V gene end was trimmed by 0 bases and the J gene end by 1 base; junction bases not matched to a gene: 0. Germline loops: CDR1 LGHNA, CDR2 YSLEER. The CDR3 has 14 residues. CDR3 bases: TGCGCCAGCAGCCAAGACAGGGGGTCCTACGAGCAGTACTTC. It codes for CASSQDRGSYEQYF.

The CDR3 DNA sequence: TGTGCCAGCAGCTTGTGGGATCCCCGCAGCGGGAGGAACAATGAGCAGTTCTTC. It yields the protein CASSLWDPRSGRNNEQFF. The chain links TRBV5-8 to TRBJ2-1; the match to TRBD2 covers 9 bases. Germline trimming cut 1 base from V and 5 bases from J; bases unmatched to any gene: 13. Germline CDR1 SGHTS, CDR2 YDEGEE. This CDR3 comprises 18 residues.

The V gene is TRBV4-2, the J gene TRBJ2-7, with D uncertain. The germline CDR1 and CDR2 sequences are LGHNA and YNFKEQ. There are 10 residues in the CDR3. The germline V and J ends were trimmed by 0 bases and 7 bases, with 1 base remaining between them. Here the CDR3 DNA reads TGTGCCAGCAGCCAAGAGGAGCAGTACTTC. Amino acids: CASSQEEQYF.

This CDR3 is CASSFRASNEKLFF. The CDR3 DNA follows: TGTGCCAGCAGCTTCAGGGCGTCAAATGAAAAACTGTTTTTT. This chain links TRBV6-6 with TRBJ1-4; a weak D match, TRBD1 (5 bases). Germline CDR1 is MNHNY and CDR2 is SVGAGI (reference sequence). The CDR3 sequence is 14 residues long. V was clipped by 6 bases and J by 5 bases, with 13 bases between them.